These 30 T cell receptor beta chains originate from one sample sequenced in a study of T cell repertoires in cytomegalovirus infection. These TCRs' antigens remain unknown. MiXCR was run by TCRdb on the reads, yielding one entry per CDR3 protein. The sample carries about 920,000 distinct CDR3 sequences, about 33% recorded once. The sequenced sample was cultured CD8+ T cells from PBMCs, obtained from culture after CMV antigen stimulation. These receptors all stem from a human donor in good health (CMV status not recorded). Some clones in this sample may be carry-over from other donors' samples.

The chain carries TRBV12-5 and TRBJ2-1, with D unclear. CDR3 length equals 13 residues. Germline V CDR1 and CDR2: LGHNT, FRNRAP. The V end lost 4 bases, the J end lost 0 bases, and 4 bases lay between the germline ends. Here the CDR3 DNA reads TGTGCTAGTGGTTCCACCTCCTACAATGAGCAGTTCTTC. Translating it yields CASGSTSYNEQFF.

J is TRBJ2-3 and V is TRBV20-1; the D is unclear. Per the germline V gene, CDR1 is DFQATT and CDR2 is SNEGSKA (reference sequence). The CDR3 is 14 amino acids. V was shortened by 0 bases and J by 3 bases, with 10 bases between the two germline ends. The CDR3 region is CSARDRTETDTQYF. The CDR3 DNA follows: TGCAGTGCTAGAGATAGAACAGAGACAGATACGCAGTATTTT.

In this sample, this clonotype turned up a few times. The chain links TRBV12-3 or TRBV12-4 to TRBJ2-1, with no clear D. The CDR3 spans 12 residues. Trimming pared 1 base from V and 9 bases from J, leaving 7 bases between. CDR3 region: CASSLVRVEQFF. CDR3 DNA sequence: TGTGCCAGCAGTTTAGTTCGGGTTGAGCAGTTCTTC.

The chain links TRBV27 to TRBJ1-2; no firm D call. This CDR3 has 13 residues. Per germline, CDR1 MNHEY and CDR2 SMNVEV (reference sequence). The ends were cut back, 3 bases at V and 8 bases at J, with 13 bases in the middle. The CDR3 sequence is CASSFGGLQGYTF. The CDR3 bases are TGTGCCAGCAGTTTTGGCGGGCTCCAGGGCTACACCTTC.

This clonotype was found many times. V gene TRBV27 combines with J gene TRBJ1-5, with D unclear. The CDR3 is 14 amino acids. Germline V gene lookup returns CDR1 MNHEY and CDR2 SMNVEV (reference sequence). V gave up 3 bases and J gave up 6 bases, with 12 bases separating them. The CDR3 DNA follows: TGTGCCAGCAGTTTCTCGGGTTATAGTCAGCCCCAGCATTTT. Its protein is CASSFSGYSQPQHF.

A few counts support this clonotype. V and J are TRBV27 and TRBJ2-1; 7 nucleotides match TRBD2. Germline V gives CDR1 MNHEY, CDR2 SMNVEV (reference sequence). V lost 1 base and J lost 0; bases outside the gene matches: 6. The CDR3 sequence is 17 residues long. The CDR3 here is CASSLLGGDASYNEQFF. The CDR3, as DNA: TGTGCCAGCAGTTTATTGGGGGGGGATGCCTCCTACAATGAGCAGTTCTTC.

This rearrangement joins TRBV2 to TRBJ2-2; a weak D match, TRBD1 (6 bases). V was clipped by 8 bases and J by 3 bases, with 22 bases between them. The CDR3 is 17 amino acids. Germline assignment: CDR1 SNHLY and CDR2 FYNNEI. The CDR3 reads CASGGHQDRIYTGELFF. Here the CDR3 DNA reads TGTGCCAGCGGGGGACACCAGGACCGGATCTACACCGGGGAGCTGTTTTTT.

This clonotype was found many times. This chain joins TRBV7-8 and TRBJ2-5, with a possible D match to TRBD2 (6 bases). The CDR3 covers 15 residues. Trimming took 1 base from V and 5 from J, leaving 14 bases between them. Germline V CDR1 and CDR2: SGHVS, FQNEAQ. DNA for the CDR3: TGTGCCAGCAGCTTAGGTGGCGGGGTTGGGGAGACCCAGTACTTC. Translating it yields CASSLGGGVGETQYF. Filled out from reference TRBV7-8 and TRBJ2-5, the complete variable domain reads GAGVSQSPRYKVAKRGQDVALRCDPISGHVSLFWYQQALGQGPEFLTYFQNEAQLDKSGLPSDRFFAERPEGSVSTLKIQRTQQEDSAVYLCASSLGGGVGETQYFGPGTRLLVL.

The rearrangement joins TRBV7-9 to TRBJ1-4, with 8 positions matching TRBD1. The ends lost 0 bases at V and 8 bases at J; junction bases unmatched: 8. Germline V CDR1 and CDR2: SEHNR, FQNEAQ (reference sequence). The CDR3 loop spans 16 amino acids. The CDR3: CASSLAGSGGHEKLFF. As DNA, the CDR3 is TGTGCCAGCAGCTTAGCGGGTTCAGGGGGCCACGAAAAACTGTTTTTT.

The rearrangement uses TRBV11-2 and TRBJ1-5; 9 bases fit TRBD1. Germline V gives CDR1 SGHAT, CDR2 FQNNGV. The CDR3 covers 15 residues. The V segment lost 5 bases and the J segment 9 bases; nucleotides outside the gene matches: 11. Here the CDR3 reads CASSIGTGSFWPQHF. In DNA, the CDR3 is TGTGCCAGCAGCATCGGGACAGGGTCATTTTGGCCCCAGCATTTT.

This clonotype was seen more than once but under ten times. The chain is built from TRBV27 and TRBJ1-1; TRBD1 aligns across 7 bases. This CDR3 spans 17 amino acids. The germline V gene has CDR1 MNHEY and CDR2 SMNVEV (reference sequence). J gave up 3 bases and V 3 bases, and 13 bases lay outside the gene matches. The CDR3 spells CASSFIPTGALDTEAFF. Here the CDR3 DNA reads TGTGCCAGCAGTTTCATACCTACAGGGGCGTTAGACACTGAAGCTTTCTTT.

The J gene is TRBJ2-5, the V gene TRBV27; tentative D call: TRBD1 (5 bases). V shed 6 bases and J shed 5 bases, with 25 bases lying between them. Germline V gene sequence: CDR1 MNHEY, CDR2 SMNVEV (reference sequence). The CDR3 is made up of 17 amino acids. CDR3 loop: CASSPWGGVSNSETQYF. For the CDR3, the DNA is TGTGCCAGCAGCCCTTGGGGCGGAGTATCAAATTCGGAGACCCAGTACTTC.

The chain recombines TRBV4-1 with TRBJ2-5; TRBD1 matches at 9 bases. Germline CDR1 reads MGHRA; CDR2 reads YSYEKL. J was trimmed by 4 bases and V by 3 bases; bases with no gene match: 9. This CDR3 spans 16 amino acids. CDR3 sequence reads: CASSHARNRGLETQYF. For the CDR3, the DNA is TGCGCCAGCAGCCACGCCCGAAACAGGGGGCTAGAGACCCAGTACTTC.

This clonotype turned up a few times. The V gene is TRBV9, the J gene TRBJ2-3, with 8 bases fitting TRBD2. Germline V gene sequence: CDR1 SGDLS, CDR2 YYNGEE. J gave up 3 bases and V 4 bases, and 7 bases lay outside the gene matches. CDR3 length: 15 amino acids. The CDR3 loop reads CASSINGLATDTQYF. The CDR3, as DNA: TGTGCCAGCAGCATTAATGGACTAGCAACAGATACGCAGTATTTT.

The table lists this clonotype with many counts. The CDR3 loop is CASSPGTQYF. CDR3 coding DNA: TGTGCCAGCAGCCCCGGGACCCAGTACTTC. The chain carries TRBV7-8 and TRBJ2-5; D gene unclear. V lost 5 bases to trimming and J lost 7 bases, with 5 bases between them. This CDR3 contains 10 residues. Germline assignment: CDR1 SGHVS and CDR2 FQNEAQ. Using reference TRBV7-8 and TRBJ2-5 for the parts outside the CDR3, the full variable domain is GAGVSQSPRYKVAKRGQDVALRCDPISGHVSLFWYQQALGQGPEFLTYFQNEAQLDKSGLPSDRFFAERPEGSVSTLKIQRTQQEDSAVYLCASSPGTQYFGPGTRLLVL.

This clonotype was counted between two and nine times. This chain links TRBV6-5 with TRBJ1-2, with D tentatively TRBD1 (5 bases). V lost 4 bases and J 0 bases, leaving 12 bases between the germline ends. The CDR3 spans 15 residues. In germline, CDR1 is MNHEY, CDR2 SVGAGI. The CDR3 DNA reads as TGTGCCAGCAGTTCTGATTGGACACCTAACTATGGCTACACCTTC. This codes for CASSSDWTPNYGYTF.

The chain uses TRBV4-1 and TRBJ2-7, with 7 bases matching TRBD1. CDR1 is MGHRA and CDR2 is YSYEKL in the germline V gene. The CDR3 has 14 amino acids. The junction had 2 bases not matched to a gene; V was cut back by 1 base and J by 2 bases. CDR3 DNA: TGCGCCAGCAGCCAAGTGGGACAGACCTACGAGCAGTACTTC. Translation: CASSQVGQTYEQYF.

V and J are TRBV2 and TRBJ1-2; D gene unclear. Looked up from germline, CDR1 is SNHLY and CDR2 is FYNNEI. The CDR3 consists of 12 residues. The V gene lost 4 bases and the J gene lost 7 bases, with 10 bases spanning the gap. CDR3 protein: CASSANSGGYTF. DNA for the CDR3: TGTGCCAGCAGTGCCAACTCCGGTGGCTACACCTTC.

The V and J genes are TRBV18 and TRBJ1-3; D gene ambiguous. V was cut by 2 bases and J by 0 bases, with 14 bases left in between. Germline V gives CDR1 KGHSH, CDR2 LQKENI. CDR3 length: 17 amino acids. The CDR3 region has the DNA TGTGCCAGCTCACCATTGGTCCCCACAAACTCTGGAAACACCATATATTTT. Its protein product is CASSPLVPTNSGNTIYF.

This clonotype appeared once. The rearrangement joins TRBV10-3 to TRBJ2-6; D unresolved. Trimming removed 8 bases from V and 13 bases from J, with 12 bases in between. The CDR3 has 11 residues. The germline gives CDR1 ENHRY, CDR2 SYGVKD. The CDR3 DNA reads TGTGCCATCGGTACTGGAGAAGTCCTGACTTTC. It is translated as CAIGTGEVLTF.

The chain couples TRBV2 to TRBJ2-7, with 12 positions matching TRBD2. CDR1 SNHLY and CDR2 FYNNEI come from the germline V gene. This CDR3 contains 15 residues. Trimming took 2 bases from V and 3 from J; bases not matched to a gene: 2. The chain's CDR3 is CASSETLAGGYEQYF. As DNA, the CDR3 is TGTGCCAGCAGTGAAACACTAGCGGGGGGCTACGAGCAGTACTTC.

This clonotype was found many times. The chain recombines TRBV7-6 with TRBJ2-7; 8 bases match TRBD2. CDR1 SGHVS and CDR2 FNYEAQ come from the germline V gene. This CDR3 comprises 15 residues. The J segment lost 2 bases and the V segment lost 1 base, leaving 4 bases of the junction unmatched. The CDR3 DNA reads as TGTGCCAGCAGCTTAGACGGTAGCGGGGCCTACGAGCAGTACTTC. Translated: CASSLDGSGAYEQYF. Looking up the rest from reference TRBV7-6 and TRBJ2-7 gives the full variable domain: GAGVSQSPRYKVTKRGQDVALRCDPISGHVSLYWYRQALGQGPEFLTYFNYEAQQDKSGLPNDRFSAERPEGSISTLTIQRTEQRDSAMYRCASSLDGSGAYEQYFGPGTRLTVT.

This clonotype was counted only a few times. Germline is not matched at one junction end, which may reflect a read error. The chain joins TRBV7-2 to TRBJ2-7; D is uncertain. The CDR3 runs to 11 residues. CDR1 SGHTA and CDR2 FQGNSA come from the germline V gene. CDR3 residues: CASSLGFGQYF. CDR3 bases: TGTGCCAGCAGTTTAGGTTTTGGGCAGTACTTC.

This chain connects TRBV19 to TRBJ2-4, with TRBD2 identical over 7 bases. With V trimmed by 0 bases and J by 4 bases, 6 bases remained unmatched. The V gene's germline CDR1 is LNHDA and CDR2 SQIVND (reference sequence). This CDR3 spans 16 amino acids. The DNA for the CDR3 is TGTGCCAGTAGTATAGAACCCAGCGGGGTAAAAAACATTCAGTACTTC. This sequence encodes CASSIEPSGVKNIQYF.

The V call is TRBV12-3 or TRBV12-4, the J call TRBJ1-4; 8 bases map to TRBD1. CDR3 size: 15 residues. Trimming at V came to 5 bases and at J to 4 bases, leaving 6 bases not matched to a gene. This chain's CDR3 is CASSTLTGGNEKLFF. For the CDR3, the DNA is TGTGCCAGCAGTACCCTTACAGGGGGTAATGAAAAACTGTTTTTT.

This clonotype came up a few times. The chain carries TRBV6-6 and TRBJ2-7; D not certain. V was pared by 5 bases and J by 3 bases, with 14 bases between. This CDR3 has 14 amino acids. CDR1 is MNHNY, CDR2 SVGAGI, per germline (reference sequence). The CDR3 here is CASSTGRHRYEQYF. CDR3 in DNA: TGTGCCAGCAGTACCGGACGTCACCGCTACGAGCAGTACTTC.

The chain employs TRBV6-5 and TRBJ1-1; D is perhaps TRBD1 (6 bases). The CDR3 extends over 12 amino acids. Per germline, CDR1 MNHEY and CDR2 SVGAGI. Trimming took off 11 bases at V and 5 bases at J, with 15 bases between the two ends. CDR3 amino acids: CASQTGRTEAFF. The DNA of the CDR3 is TGTGCCTCCCAAACAGGGAGGACTGAAGCTTTCTTT.

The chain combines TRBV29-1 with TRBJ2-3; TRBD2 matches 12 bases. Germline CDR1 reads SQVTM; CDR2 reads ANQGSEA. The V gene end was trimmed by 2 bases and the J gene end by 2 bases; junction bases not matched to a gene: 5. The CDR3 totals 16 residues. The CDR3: CSVEPTSGGDTDTQYF. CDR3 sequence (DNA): TGCAGCGTTGAACCGACTAGCGGGGGAGACACAGATACGCAGTATTTT.

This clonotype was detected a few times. The chain's CDR3 is CASRVRVWSGYTF. CDR3 bases: TGTGCCAGCAGGGTACGGGTTTGGTCCGGCTACACCTTC. V usage is TRBV6-2 or TRBV6-3 and J usage is TRBJ1-2, with D hard to call. The CDR3 totals 13 residues. Germline loops: CDR1 MNHEY, CDR2 SVGEGT. V lost 6 bases to trimming and J lost 8 bases, with 16 bases between them.

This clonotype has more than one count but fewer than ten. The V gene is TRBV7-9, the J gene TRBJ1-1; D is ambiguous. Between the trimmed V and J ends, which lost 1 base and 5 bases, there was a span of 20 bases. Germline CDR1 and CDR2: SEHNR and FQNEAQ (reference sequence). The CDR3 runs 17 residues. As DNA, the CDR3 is TGTGCCAGCAGCTTAGTTGGCTTCAAGCAGGATGGGACTGAAGCTTTCTTT. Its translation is CASSLVGFKQDGTEAFF.